This T cell receptor beta chain was identified in a study of blood T cells in healthy people across ages. Study findings and constraints: Comparison with aged donors showed that long-lived donors had more naive CD4+ cells and higher diversity. Estimates of diversity drawn from one million T cells were considered underestimates.

This clonotype occurred many times. Antigen unknown. V lost 6 bases and J lost 3, with 24 bases in between. Germline V CDR1 and CDR2: DFQATT, SNEGSKA (reference sequence). The CDR3 is 16 residues long. The second PCR ran roughly 7 to 12 cycles with a sample-barcoded 5' primer and J-beta primers. TCRdb reprocessed the 5' RACE reads via MiXCR and lists one record per CDR3 protein. The sample carries approximately 1.5 million distinct CDR3 sequences, about 31% recorded once. The receptor comes from a woman between 25 and 40 years old in good health. Specimen: blood. The chain joins TRBV20-1 to TRBJ2-7; D might be TRBD2 (5 bases). CDR3 amino acids: CSAPRDRAANGYEQYF. DNA for the CDR3: TGCAGTGCGCCCCGGGATCGGGCGGCTAATGGCTACGAGCAGTACTTC.